This T cell receptor (beta chain) was sequenced during a study of cytomegalovirus exposure and HLA in healthy donors. Primers: 60 Vbeta forward and 13 Jbeta reverse. Authors' methods: Per a later analysis, the number of unique TCR beta chains was around 80 million, of which roughly 11 million were shared. Libraries were prepared by immunoSEQ multiplex PCR; TCRdb keeps only in-frame clonotypes and omits some of them. From that table come the V and J calls and clone size; the DNA was used to work out D and trimming. This table holds 100,000 to 150,000 clones, about 78% found once. The CDR3 runs 14 residues. Trimming removed 2 bases at V and 4 bases at J, with 11 bases between. Germline CDR1 SGHTA, CDR2 FQGTGA.

The sequence was collected from a man aged 25 to 45 in good health and CMV-seronegative. V usage is TRBV7-3 and J usage is TRBJ1-1, with D perhaps TRBD1 (5 bases). What was sequenced was PBMCs. The CDR3 nucleotides read TGTGCCAGCAGCTTAGTGGGGGGGGGCACTGAAGCTTTCTTT. Its translation is CASSLVGGGTEAFF.